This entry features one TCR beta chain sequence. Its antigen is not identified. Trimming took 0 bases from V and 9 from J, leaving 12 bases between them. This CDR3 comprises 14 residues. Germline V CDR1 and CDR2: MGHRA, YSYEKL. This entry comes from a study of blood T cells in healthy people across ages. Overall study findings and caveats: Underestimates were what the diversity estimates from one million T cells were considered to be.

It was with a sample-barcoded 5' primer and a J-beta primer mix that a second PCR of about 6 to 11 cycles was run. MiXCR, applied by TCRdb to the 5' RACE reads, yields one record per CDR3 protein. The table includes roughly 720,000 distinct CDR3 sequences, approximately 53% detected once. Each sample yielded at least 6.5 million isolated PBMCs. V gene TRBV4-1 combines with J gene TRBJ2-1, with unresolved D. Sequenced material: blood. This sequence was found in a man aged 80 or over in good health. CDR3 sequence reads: CASSQDWGWGEQFF. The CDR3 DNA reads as TGCGCCAGCAGCCAAGATTGGGGATGGGGTGAGCAGTTCTTC.